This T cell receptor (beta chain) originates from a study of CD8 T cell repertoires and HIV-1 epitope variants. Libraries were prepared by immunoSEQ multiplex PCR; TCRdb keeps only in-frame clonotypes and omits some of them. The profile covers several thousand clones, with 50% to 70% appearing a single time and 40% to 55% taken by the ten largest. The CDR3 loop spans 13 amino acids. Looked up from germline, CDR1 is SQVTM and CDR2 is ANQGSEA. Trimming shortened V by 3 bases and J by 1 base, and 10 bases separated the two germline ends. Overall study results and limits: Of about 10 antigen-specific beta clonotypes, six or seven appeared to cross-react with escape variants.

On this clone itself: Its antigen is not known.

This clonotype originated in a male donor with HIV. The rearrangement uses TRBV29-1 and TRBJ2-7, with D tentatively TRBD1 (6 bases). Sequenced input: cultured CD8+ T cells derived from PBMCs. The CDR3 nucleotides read TGCAGCGTTGAGCTCGACAGGTCCTACGAGCAGTACTTC. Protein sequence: CSVELDRSYEQYF.